This TCR beta chain was sequenced in a study of blood T cell repertoires in COVID-19. About the research overall: Donors in the United States, Italy and Spain gave samples during acute or convalescent COVID-19. From T cells, B-cell-depleted T cells, or PBMCs came the material, which was cDNA or gDNA.

Germline V gene sequence: CDR1 SEHNR, CDR2 FQNEAQ (reference sequence). Trimming removed 3 bases from V and 3 bases from J, with 15 bases in between. The CDR3 sequence is 15 residues long. Authors' data handling: How many nucleated cells were present was estimated from reference gene primer amplification. TCRdb's table, derived via immunoSEQ multiplex PCR, lists solely in-frame clones and lacks some. The V and J calls and the clone size are those of that table, but D and trimming were determined from the DNA. Altogether fewer than 200,000 clones are present, approximately 86% being singletons, with the ten largest covering 1.6%.

The clonotype comes from a woman in her forties or fifties with acute or convalescent COVID-19. The sequencing sample was made of peripheral blood. This chain joins TRBV7-9 and TRBJ2-7; D unclear. CDR3 nucleotide sequence: TGTGCCAGCAGCTTGTCGCTAGTTCTTCACTACGAGCAGTACTTC. Protein product: CASSLSLVLHYEQYF.